The source of this T cell receptor (beta chain) is a study of response to subunit inactivated influenza vaccine listed by TCRdb under 2018. Background for the entire study: Deep quantitative T cell receptor repertoire profiling was used in the study to track responses to a trivalent subunit inactivated influenza vaccine.

CDR3 length: 15 amino acids, cysteine to phenylalanine. CDR3 DNA is the only sequence kept; it has 45 bases, read in frame from the first base. V was cut back by 1 base and J by 4 bases, leaving a gap of 8 bases between them. The germline V gene (reference sequence) yields LGHDT for CDR1 and YNNKEL for CDR2. Turning to this clonotype: The specificity of this receptor is unknown. Base quality data are lacking; no much larger clone is found one base away.

The library was produced with RT-PCR. Sequenced using an Illumina HiSeq 2500. The raw public reads went through TCRdb reprocessing: fastp at Q25, MiXCR clone calling, in-frame beta chains kept. Rows are combined by CDR3 protein, so each entry shows the most common genes and DNA. This sample lists around 710,000 distinct CDR3 sequences; approximately 15% were detected once. 6% to 7% of the sample comes from the top ten. Findings and caveats that apply to the study as a whole: It was suggested by the authors that each seasonal influenza vaccination may recruit only a limited number of new T cells.

The source material was PBMCs from blood, sampled around two weeks before vaccination. The source of this sequence is a man aged 50 to 60 who received an inactivated influenza vaccine. Donor details come from another sample of the same person, matched by shared clones. The rearrangement joined TRBV3-1 to TRBJ2-6; the D gene lacks a confident call. The DNA sequence reads TGTGCCAGCAGCCAAGGGGTCCCGGGGGCCAACGTCCTGACTTTC. This yields the protein CASSQGVPGANVLTF.